What follows describes a single T cell receptor (beta chain). Its antigen is undetermined. The PCR contained 60 Vbeta and 13 Jbeta primers. Original processing methods: Later work found 80 million to 85 million unique TCR beta chains, with approximately 12 million shared. The repertoire was sequenced with immunoSEQ multiplex PCR; TCRdb's copy has only in-frame clones and lacks some. V and J calls and clone size are copied from that table; D and trimming were computed from the DNA. The table includes tens of thousands of clones, roughly 80% detected once. The sample originates from a study of cytomegalovirus exposure and HLA in healthy donors. Findings of the study overall: Later, an analysis found that common viral pathogens appeared to be linked with several of the most significant clusters. When a later analysis compared HLA-associated TCR beta chains with equally common others, the HLA-associated chains turned out to be more clonally expanded and to have lower generation probabilities.

The source material was PBMCs. The source is a male donor in good health and CMV-seropositive.

In DNA, the CDR3 is TGTGCCAGCAGCTTAGGTCCCCAAGGGGGTAATGAAAAACTGTTTTTT. This gives the protein CASSLGPQGGNEKLFF. The chain recombines TRBV7-9 with TRBJ1-4, with D perhaps matching TRBD1 (6 bases). Germline V gene sequence: CDR1 SEHNR, CDR2 FQNEAQ (reference sequence). The ends were cut back, 1 base at V and 4 bases at J, with 13 bases in the middle. This CDR3 comprises 16 residues.